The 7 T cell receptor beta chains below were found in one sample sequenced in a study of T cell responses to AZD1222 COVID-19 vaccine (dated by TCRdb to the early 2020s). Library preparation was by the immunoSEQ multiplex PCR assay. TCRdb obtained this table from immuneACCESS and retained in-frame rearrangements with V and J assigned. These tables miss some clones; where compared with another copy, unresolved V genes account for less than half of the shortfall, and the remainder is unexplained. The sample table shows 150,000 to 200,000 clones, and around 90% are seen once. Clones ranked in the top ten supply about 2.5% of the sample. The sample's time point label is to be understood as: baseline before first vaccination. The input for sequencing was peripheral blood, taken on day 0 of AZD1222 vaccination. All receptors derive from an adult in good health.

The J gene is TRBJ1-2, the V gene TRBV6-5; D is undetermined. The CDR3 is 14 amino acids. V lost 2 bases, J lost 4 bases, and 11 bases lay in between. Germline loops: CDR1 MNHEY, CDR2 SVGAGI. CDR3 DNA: TGTGCCAGCAGTTACAGGGATCCGACCTATGGCTACACCTTC. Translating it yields CASSYRDPTYGYTF.

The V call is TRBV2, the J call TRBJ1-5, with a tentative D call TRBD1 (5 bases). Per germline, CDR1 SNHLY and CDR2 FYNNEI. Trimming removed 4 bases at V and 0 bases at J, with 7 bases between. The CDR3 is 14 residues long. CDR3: CASSATASNQPQHF. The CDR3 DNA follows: TGTGCCAGCAGTGCGACAGCTAGCAATCAGCCCCAGCATTTT.

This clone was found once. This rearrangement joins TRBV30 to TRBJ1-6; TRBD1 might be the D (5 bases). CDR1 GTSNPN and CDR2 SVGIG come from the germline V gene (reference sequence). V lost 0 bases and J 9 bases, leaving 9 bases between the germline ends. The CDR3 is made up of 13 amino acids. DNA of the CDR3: TGTGCCTGGAGTGTAGGGAGGGGTTCACCCCTCCACTTT. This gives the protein CAWSVGRGSPLHF.

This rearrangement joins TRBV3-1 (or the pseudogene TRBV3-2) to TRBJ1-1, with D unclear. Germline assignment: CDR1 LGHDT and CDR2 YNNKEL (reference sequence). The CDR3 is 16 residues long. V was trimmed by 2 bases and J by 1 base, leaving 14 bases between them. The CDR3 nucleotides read TGTGCCAGCAGCCAACCCTCCGGCGGGAGGAACACTGAAGCTTTCTTT. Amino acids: CASSQPSGGRNTEAFF.

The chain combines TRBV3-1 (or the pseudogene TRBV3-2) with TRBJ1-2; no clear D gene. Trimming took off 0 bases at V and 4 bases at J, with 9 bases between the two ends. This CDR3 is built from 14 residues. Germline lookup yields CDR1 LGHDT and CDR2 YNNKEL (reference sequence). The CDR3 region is CASSQDQSFYGYTF. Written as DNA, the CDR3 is TGTGCCAGCAGCCAAGACCAGAGCTTCTATGGCTACACCTTC.

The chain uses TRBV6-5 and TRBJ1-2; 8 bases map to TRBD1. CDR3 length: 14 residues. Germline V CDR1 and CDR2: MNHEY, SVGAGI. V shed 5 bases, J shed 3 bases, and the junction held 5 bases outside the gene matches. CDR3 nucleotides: TGTGCCAGCAGTCAACTGACAGGGGACTATGGCTACACCTTC. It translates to CASSQLTGDYGYTF.

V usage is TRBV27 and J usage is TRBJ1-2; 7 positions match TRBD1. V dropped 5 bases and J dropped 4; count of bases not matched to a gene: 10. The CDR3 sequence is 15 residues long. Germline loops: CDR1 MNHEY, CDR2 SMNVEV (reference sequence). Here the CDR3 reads CASSPIGDSPYGYTF. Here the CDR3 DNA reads TGTGCCAGCAGTCCGATCGGGGACAGCCCCTATGGCTACACCTTC.